The 7 T cell receptor beta chains given below trace back to one sample, sequenced in a study of blood T cell repertoires in COVID-19. Using immunoSEQ multiplex PCR, the repertoire was profiled, and TCRdb retains in-frame clones only, with some absent. The sample records 260,000 or so clones, about four fifths being singletons. Sequencing was carried out using peripheral blood. These receptors all stem from an elderly woman with COVID-19, enrolled during active disease.

V is TRBV15 and J is TRBJ2-5; D not resolved. This CDR3 has 14 amino acids. In germline, CDR1 is LNHNV, CDR2 YYDKDF (reference sequence). V lost 1 base and J 7 bases, leaving 13 bases between the germline ends. The CDR3 loop reads CATSRAVAFPTQYF. CDR3 in DNA: TGTGCCACCAGCAGAGCGGTCGCCTTTCCGACCCAGTACTTC.

The chain couples TRBV6-5 to TRBJ1-4; 9 bases line up with TRBD1. The CDR3 consists of 14 residues. Germline trimming cut 4 bases from V and 5 bases from J; bases unmatched to any gene: 2. Germline V gene lookup returns CDR1 MNHEY and CDR2 SVGAGI. CDR3 bases: TGTGCCAGCAGTTTCGGACAGGGGAATGAAAAACTGTTTTTT. Translation gives CASSFGQGNEKLFF.

This clone was observed a few times. DNA of the CDR3: TGTGCCAGCAGTGAAAACTTAAGGGAGCTGTTTTTT. As protein: CASSENLRELFF. V gene TRBV2 combines with J gene TRBJ2-2; unclear D gene. The CDR3 has 12 residues. CDR1 and CDR2 from the germline V gene are SNHLY and FYNNEI. V lost 2 bases, J lost 9 bases, and 7 bases lay in between.

The chain has TRBV12-5 and TRBJ2-7, with D maybe TRBD1 (5 bases). The CDR3 contains 13 residues. Germline V gene lookup returns CDR1 LGHNT and CDR2 FRNRAP. V was cut by 6 bases and J by 4 bases, with 13 bases left in between. Here the CDR3 reads CASGLTGSYEQYF. CDR3 in DNA: TGTGCTAGTGGGCTAACAGGTTCGTACGAGCAGTACTTC.

This clone was recorded once. The chain has TRBV28 and TRBJ2-5, with D unclear. The CDR3 is 14 amino acids. V lost 6 bases to trimming and J lost 2 bases, with 13 bases between them. Germline assignment: CDR1 MDHEN and CDR2 SYDVKM. CDR3 region: CASRRNRNQETQYF. CDR3 DNA sequence: TGTGCCAGCAGGCGAAACAGAAATCAAGAGACCCAGTACTTC.

The chain joins TRBV5-6 to TRBJ2-7; D possibly corresponds to TRBD1 (7 bases). The germline CDR1 and CDR2 sequences are SGHDT and YYEEEE. The CDR3 has 15 amino acids. V shed 4 bases and J shed 1 base, with 15 bases lying between them. The CDR3 DNA is TGTGCCAGCAGCCGGGGCCAGGGGGGATCCTACGAGCAGTACTTC. It encodes CASSRGQGGSYEQYF.

This clone has only a few counts. V usage is TRBV7-8 and J usage is TRBJ2-1, with D possibly being TRBD2 (6 bases). Trimming removed 5 bases at V and 7 bases at J, with 15 bases between. In germline, CDR1 is SGHVS, CDR2 FQNEAQ. CDR3 length: 14 residues. The CDR3 loop reads CASSPKLARNEQFF. In DNA, the CDR3 is TGTGCCAGCAGCCCAAAACTAGCCAGGAATGAGCAGTTCTTC.